These 14 T cell receptor beta chains originate from one sample sequenced in a study of cytomegalovirus exposure and HLA in healthy donors (TCRdb year 2017). Library preparation used the immunoSEQ multiplex PCR assay. For the multiplex PCR, a mixture combining 60 forward primers for TCR Vbeta segments and 13 reverse primers for TCR Jbeta segments was used. TCRdb holds this immuneACCESS table with in-frame rearrangements only. Some clones are missing; in checked studies, unresolved V genes explain under half, and the rest has no known cause. Recorded for this sample are about 130,000 clones; over 80% of them occurred a single time. The top ten clonotypes cover more than 1.5% of the sample. Sequencing was carried out using PBMCs. Every receptor here comes from a middle-aged man in good health and CMV-seronegative.

The V call is TRBV6-5, the J call TRBJ2-7; 10 nucleotides align to TRBD1. The V segment lost 0 bases and the J segment 4 bases; nucleotides outside the gene matches: 3. Germline lookup yields CDR1 MNHEY and CDR2 SVGAGI. The CDR3 is 15 residues long. CDR3 coding DNA: TGTGCCAGCAGTTACTCGCCGGGACAGGGGTACGAGCAGTACTTC. This gives the protein CASSYSPGQGYEQYF.

The chain carries TRBV6-1 and TRBJ1-2; the match to TRBD1 covers 7 bases. Germline V gene lookup returns CDR1 MNHNS and CDR2 SASEGT. Trimming cost V 2 bases and J 8 bases; bases outside gene matches: 5. The CDR3 has 13 residues. The DNA of the CDR3 is TGTGCCAGCAGTGAACAGACAGGGATGGGCTACACCTTC. Protein sequence: CASSEQTGMGYTF.

This chain links TRBV1 with TRBJ2-1; TRBD2, the table's D call, lacks a check against the DNA. TRBV1 is a documented pseudogene. CDR3 length: 16 amino acids. This CDR3 reads CTSSQAELALYNEQFF. The CDR3 DNA follows: TGCACCAGCAGCCAAGCGGAACTAGCCCTCTACAATGAGCAGTTCTTC.

The chain uses TRBV29-1 and TRBJ1-1; D is unresolved. Germline V gene sequence: CDR1 SQVTM, CDR2 ANQGSEA. The CDR3 is made up of 11 amino acids. CDR3 amino acids: CRTGGGTEAFF. As DNA, the CDR3 is TGCAGGACGGGAGGAGGCACTGAAGCTTTCTTT.

The V call is TRBV10-3, the J call TRBJ2-1, with D perhaps TRBD2 (6 bases). Deletions cut 3 bases from V and 4 bases from J, with 10 bases between. The germline CDR1 and CDR2 sequences are ENHRY and SYGVKD. The CDR3 has 14 amino acids. The CDR3 sequence is CAISDERVYNEQFF. Here the CDR3 DNA reads TGTGCCATCAGTGATGAGCGGGTATACAATGAGCAGTTCTTC.

This chain links TRBV28 with TRBJ1-3, with no clear D. CDR1 MDHEN and CDR2 SYDVKM come from the germline V gene. V was trimmed by 6 bases and J by 4 bases, leaving 16 bases between them. This CDR3 has 15 amino acids. CDR3 in amino acids: CASRPSVVSGNTIYF. The DNA for the CDR3 is TGTGCCAGCAGACCCTCAGTTGTTTCGGGAAACACCATATATTTT.

V gene TRBV15 combines with J gene TRBJ1-4; possibly TRBD1 for D (6 bases). V lost 5 bases and J 11 bases, leaving 21 bases between the germline ends. CDR3 length equals 15 residues. Germline CDR1 is LNHNV and CDR2 is YYDKDF (reference sequence). For the CDR3, the DNA is TGTGCCACCAGCGCCCCCATCCCCCTAGGGGGTAAACTGTTTTTT. It encodes CATSAPIPLGGKLFF.

The chain uses TRBV5-1 and TRBJ2-1, with D possibly being TRBD2 (5 bases). Germline lookup yields CDR1 SGHRS and CDR2 YFSETQ. CDR3 length: 12 residues. Trimming took off 0 bases at V and 7 bases at J, with 5 bases between the two ends. CDR3 region: CASSLAGNEQFF. CDR3 coding DNA: TGCGCCAGCAGCTTGGCGGGGAATGAGCAGTTCTTC. Full variable domain (outside the CDR3, taken from reference TRBV5-1 and TRBJ2-1): KAGVTQTPRYLIKTRGQQVTLSCSPISGHRSVSWYQQTPGQGLQFLFEYFSETQRNKGNFPGRFSGRQFSNSRSEMNVSTLELGDSALYLCASSLAGNEQFFGPGTRLTVL.

The chain carries TRBV2 and TRBJ1-5; 10 bases match TRBD1. Per the germline V gene, CDR1 is SNHLY and CDR2 is FYNNEI. The CDR3 covers 16 residues. The V gene end was trimmed by 3 bases and the J gene end by 0 bases; junction bases not matched to a gene: 2. The CDR3 sequence: CASSEWTGGSNQPQHF. The CDR3 coding sequence is TGTGCCAGCAGTGAGTGGACAGGGGGTAGCAATCAGCCCCAGCATTTT. The full variable domain, with the rest looked up from reference TRBV2 and TRBJ1-5, is EPEVTQTPSHQVTQMGQEVILRCVPISNHLYFYWYRQILGQKVEFLVSFYNNEISEKSEIFDDQFSVERPDGSNFTLKIRSTKLEDSAMYFCASSEWTGGSNQPQHFGDGTRLSIL.

The chain couples TRBV19 to TRBJ2-1; 7 positions match TRBD2. The length of the CDR3 is 14 residues. In germline, CDR1 is LNHDA, CDR2 SQIVND (reference sequence). With V trimmed by 10 bases and J by 2 bases, 8 bases remained unmatched. The DNA of the CDR3 is TGTGCCACTCCGGGGGAGGGGCCCTACAATGAGCAGTTCTTC. The encoded protein is CATPGEGPYNEQFF.

This chain joins TRBV4-2 and TRBJ2-7, with TRBD2 matching 10 bases. Looked up from germline, CDR1 is LGHNA and CDR2 is YNFKEQ. Trimming removed 0 bases from V and 4 bases from J; junction bases left unmatched: 6. This CDR3 is 16 amino acids long. Here the CDR3 reads CASSQEPPSGSYEQYF. In DNA, the CDR3 is TGTGCCAGCAGCCAAGAACCCCCTAGCGGGAGTTACGAGCAGTACTTC.

CDR3 nucleotides: TGTGCCAGTAGTATAAGGTCGGGTCGTCATGGCTACACCTTC. Translating it yields CASSIRSGRHGYTF. This chain uses TRBV19 with TRBJ1-2, with D unresolved. V lost 2 bases and J lost 6, with 13 bases in between. This CDR3 is built from 14 residues. Germline-derived CDR1 and CDR2 are LNHDA and SQIVND (reference sequence).

This clone came up once. A junction end diverges from the germline sequence, so it may reflect a read error. This chain uses TRBV7-9 with TRBJ2-5; D not resolved. CDR1 and CDR2 (germline): SEHNR, FQNEAQ (reference sequence). This CDR3 has 14 amino acids. In DNA, the CDR3 is TGTTCCAGCAGCTTCGACATGCATCAAGAGACCCAGTACTTC. This encodes CSSSFDMHQETQYF.

The V and J genes are TRBV7-8 and TRBJ1-2, with unresolved D. Trimming stripped 2 bases from V and 8 bases from J, with 27 bases between. Looked up from germline, CDR1 is SGHVS and CDR2 is FQNEAQ. The CDR3 has 18 amino acids. The CDR3 loop is CASSLPRRLAGRKVGYTF. DNA of the CDR3: TGTGCCAGCAGCTTACCCAGGCGGTTGGCTGGGAGGAAGGTCGGCTACACCTTC.